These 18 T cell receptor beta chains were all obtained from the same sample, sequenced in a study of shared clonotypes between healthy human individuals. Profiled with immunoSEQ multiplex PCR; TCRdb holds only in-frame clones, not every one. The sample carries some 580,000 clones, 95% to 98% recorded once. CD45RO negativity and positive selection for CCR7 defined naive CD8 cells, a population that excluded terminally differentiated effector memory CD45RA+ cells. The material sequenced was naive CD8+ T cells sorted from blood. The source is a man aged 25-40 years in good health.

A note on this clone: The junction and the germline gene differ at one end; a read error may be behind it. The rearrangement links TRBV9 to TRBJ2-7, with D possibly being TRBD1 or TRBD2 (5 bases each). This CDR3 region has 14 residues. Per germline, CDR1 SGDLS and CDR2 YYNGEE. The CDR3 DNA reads TGTGCCAGCAGCGTATGGGACCGATCCTCCGAGCAGTACTTC. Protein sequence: CASSVWDRSSEQYF.

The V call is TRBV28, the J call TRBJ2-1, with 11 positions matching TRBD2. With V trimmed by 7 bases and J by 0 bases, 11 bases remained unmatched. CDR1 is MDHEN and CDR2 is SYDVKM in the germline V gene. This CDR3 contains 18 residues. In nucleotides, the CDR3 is TGTGCCAGCAATTCGGGACTAGCGGATCTCCACTCCTACAATGAGCAGTTCTTC. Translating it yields CASNSGLADLHSYNEQFF.

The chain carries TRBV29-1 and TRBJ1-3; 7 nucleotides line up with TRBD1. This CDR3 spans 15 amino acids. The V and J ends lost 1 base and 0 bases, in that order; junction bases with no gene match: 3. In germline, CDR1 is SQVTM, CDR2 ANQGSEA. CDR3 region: CSVEGQGNSGNTIYF. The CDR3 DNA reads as TGCAGCGTTGAAGGACAGGGAAACTCTGGAAACACCATATATTTT.

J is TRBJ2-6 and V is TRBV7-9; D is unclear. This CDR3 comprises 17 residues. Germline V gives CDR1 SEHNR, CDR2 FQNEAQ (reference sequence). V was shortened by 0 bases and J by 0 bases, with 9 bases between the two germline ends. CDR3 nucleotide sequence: TGTGCCAGCAGCTTAGCGGGATGGGACTCTGGGGCCAACGTCCTGACTTTC. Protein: CASSLAGWDSGANVLTF.

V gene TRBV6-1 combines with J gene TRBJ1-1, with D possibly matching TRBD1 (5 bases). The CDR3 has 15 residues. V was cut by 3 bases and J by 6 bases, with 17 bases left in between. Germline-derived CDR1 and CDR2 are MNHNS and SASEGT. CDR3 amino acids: CASSEGPGTTAEAFF. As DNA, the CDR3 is TGTGCCAGCAGTGAGGGGCCCGGGACGACGGCTGAAGCTTTCTTT.

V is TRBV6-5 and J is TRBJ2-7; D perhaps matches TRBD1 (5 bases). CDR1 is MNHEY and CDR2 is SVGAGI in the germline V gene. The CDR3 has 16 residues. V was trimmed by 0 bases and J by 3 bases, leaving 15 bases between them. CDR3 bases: TGTGCCAGCAGTTACTCATTCAGGGCAGCAGGCTACGAGCAGTACTTC. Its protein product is CASSYSFRAAGYEQYF.

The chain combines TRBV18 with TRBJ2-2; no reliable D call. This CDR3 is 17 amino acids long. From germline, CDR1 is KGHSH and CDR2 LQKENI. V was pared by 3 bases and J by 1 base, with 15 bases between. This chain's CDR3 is CASSPVTGPKNTGELFF. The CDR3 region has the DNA TGTGCCAGCTCACCGGTAACTGGCCCTAAGAACACCGGGGAGCTGTTTTTT. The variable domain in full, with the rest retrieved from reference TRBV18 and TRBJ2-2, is NAGVMQNPRHLVRRRGQEARLRCSPMKGHSHVYWYRQLPEEGLKFMVYLQKENIIDESGMPKERFSAEFPKEGPSILRIQQVVRGDSAAYFCASSPVTGPKNTGELFFGEGSRLTVL.

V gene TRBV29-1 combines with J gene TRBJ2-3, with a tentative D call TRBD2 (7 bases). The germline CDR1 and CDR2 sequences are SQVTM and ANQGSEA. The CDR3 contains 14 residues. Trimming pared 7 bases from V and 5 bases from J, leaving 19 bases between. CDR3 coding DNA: TGCAGCGCCCTCGGGGAGGGGGGCGGAGATACGCAGTATTTT. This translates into CSALGEGGGDTQYF.

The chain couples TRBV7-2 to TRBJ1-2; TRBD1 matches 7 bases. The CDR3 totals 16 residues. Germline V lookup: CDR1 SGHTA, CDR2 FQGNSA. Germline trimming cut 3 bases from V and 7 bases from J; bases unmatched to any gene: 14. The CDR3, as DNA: TGTGCCAGCAGCTTGGTCGGACAGGCCTTTAGAGCTGGCTACACCTTC. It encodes CASSLVGQAFRAGYTF.

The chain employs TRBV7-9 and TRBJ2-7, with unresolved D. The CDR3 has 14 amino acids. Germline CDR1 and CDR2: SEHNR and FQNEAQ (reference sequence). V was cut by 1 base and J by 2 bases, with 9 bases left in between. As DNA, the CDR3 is TGTGCCAGCAGCTTAGTTGGCGAGACCTACGAGCAGTACTTC. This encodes CASSLVGETYEQYF.

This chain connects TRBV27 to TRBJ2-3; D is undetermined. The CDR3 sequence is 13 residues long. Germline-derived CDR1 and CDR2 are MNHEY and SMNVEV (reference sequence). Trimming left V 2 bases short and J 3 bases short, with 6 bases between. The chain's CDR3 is CASSLKATDTQYF. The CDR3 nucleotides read TGTGCCAGCAGTTTAAAAGCGACAGATACGCAGTATTTT.

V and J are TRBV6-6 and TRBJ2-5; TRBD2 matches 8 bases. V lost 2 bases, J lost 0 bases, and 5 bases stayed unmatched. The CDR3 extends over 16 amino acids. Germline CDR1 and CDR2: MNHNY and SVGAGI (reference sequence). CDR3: CASSYRKGLDQETQYF. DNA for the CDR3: TGTGCCAGCAGTTACAGGAAGGGACTAGACCAAGAGACCCAGTACTTC.

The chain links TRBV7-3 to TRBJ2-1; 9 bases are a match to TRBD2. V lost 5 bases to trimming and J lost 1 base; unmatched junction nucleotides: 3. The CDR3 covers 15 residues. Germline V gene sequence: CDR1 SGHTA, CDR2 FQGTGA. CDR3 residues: CASSGGRASYNEQFF. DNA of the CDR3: TGTGCCAGCAGCGGCGGGAGGGCGTCCTACAATGAGCAGTTCTTC.

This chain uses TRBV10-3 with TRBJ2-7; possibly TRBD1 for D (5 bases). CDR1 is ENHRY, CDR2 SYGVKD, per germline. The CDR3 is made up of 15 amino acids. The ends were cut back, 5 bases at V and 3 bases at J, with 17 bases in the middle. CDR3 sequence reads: CAISTLQGGIYEQYF. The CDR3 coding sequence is TGTGCCATCAGTACTCTCCAGGGTGGCATCTACGAGCAGTACTTC.

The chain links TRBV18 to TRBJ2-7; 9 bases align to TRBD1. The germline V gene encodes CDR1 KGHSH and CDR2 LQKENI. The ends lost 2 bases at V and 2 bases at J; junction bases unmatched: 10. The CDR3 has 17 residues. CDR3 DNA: TGTGCCAGCTCACCAAACCCACCGGGACAGGGCACCTACGAGCAGTACTTC. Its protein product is CASSPNPPGQGTYEQYF.

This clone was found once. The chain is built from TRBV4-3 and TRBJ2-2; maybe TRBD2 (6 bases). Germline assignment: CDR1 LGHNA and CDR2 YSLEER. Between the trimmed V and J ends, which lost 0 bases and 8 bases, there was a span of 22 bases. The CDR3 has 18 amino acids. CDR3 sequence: CASSQESVRDFRAGELFF. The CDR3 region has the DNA TGCGCCAGCAGCCAAGAAAGCGTCCGGGACTTCCGAGCTGGGGAGCTGTTTTTT.

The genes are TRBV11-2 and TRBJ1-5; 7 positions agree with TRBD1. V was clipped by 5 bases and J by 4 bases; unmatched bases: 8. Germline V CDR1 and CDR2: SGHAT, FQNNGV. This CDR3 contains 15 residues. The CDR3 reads CASSQDRYNNQPQHF. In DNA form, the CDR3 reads TGTGCCAGCAGCCAGGACAGGTACAATAATCAGCCCCAGCATTTT.

CDR3: CASRRGDSQETQYF. The CDR3 coding sequence is TGTGCCAGCAGAAGAGGAGACAGTCAAGAGACCCAGTACTTC. The chain carries TRBV6-1 and TRBJ2-5; possibly TRBD1 for D (5 bases). CDR3 length: 14 residues. V shed 6 bases and J shed 2 bases, with 13 bases lying between them. Looked up from germline, CDR1 is MNHNS and CDR2 is SASEGT.